This T cell receptor beta chain was identified during a study of breast tumors, draining lymph nodes, adjacent tissues. TCRdb reprocessed the multiplex PCR reads with MiXCR, giving one entry per CDR3 protein. The table records roughly 17,000 distinct CDR3 sequences, roughly 63% of them present only once. The CDR3 covers 16 residues. The V gene end was trimmed by 5 bases and the J gene end by 0 bases; junction bases not matched to a gene: 5. Germline lookup yields CDR1 SGHTA and CDR2 FQGTGA. Remarks on this clonotype: Its target is unknown.

Study results and caveats: Luminal-like breast cancer showed significantly higher tumor–nontumor repertoire similarity than basal-like.

Sequenced material: tumor-adjacent breast tissue. This TCR derives from a female donor with breast cancer. Some clones in this sample may be carry-over from other donors' samples. V gene TRBV7-3 combines with J gene TRBJ2-1, with 9 bases identical to TRBD2. As DNA, the CDR3 is TGTGCCAGCAGCCCTAGCGGGATTTACTCCTACAATGAGCAGTTCTTC. Translated, it gives CASSPSGIYSYNEQFF.